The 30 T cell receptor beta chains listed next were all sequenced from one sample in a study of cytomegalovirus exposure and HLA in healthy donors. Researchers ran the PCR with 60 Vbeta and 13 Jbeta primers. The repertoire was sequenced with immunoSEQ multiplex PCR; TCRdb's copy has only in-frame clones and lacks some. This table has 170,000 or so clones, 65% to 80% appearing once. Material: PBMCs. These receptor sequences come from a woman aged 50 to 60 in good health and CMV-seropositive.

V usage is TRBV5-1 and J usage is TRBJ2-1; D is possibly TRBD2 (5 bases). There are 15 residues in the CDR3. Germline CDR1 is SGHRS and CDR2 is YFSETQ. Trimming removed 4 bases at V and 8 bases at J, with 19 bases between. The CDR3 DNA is TGCGCCAGCAGCCCCCGGGGTTACCCGGGCGATGAGCAGTTCTTC. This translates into CASSPRGYPGDEQFF.

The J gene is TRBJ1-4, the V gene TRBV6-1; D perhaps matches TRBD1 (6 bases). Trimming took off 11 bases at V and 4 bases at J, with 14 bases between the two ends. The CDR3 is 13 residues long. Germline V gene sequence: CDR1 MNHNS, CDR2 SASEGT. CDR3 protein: CASHRAFNEKLFF. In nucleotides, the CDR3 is TGTGCCTCACACAGGGCATTTAATGAAAAACTGTTTTTT.

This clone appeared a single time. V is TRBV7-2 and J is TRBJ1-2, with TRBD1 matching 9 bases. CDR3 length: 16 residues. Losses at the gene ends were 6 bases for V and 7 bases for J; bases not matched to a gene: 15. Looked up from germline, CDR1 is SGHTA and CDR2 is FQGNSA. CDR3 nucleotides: TGTGCCAGCAGGATGGGACAGGGTAGAATTTTGGGTGGCTACACCTTC. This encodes CASRMGQGRILGGYTF.

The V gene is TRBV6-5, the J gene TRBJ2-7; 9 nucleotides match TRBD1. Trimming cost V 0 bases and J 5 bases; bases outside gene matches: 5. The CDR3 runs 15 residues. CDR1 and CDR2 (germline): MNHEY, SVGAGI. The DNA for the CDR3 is TGTGCCAGCAGTTACTCACGGACAGGGGTGGACGAGCAGTACTTC. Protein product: CASSYSRTGVDEQYF.

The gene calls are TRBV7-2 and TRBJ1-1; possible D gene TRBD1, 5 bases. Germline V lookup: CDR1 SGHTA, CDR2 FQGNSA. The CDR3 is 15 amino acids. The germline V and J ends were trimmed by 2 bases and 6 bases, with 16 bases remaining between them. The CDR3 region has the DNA TGTGCCAGCAGCTTATTTCTGGGGCCGGACCCTGAAGCTTTCTTT. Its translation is CASSLFLGPDPEAFF.

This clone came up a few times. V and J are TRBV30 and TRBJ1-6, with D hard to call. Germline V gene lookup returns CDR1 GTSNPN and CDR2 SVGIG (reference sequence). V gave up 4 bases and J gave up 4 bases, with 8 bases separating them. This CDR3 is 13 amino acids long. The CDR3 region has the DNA TGTGCCTGGAACGACGGGTATAATTCACCCCTCCACTTT. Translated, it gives CAWNDGYNSPLHF.

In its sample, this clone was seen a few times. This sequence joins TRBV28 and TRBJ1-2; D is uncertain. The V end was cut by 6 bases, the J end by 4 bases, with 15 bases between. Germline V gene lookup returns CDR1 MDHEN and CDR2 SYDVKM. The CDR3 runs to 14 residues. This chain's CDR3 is CASSLAAALYGYTF. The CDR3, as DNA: TGTGCCAGCAGCCTGGCGGCGGCCCTCTATGGCTACACCTTC.

The CDR3 here is CASSTPEQGTGGYTF. The CDR3 region has the DNA TGTGCCAGCAGTACTCCGGAACAGGGAACGGGCGGCTACACCTTC. The chain carries TRBV6-6 and TRBJ1-2, with TRBD1 as a possible D gene (6 bases). V was pared by 5 bases and J by 8 bases, with 21 bases between. The germline gives CDR1 MNHNY, CDR2 SVGAGI (reference sequence). The CDR3 is 15 residues long.

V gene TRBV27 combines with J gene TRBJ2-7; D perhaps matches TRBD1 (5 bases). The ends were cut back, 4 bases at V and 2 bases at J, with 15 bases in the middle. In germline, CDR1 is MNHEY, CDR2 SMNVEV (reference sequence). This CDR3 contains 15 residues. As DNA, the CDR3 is TGTGCCAGCAGTTCCTTGGACATGGGTGCCTACGAGCAGTACTTC. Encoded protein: CASSSLDMGAYEQYF.

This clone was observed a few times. CDR3 residues: CAISDGLSSGNTIYF. The CDR3 bases are TGTGCCATCAGTGATGGCCTTTCCTCTGGAAACACCATATATTTT. The rearrangement uses TRBV10-3 and TRBJ1-3; D not resolved. CDR3 length equals 15 residues. Germline V gives CDR1 ENHRY, CDR2 SYGVKD. Trimming removed 3 bases at V and 0 bases at J, with 9 bases between.

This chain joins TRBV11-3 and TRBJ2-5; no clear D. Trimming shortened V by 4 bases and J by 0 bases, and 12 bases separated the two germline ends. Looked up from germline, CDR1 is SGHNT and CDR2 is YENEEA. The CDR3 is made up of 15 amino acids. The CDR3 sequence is CASSSRMSDQETQYF. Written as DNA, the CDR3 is TGTGCCAGCAGCTCGAGGATGAGCGACCAAGAGACCCAGTACTTC. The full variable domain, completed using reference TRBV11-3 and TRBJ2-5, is EAGVVQSPRYKIIEKKQPVAFWCNPISGHNTLYWYLQNLGQGPELLIRYENEEAVDDSQLPKDRFSAERLKGVDSTLKIQPAELGDSAVYLCASSSRMSDQETQYFGPGTRLLVL.

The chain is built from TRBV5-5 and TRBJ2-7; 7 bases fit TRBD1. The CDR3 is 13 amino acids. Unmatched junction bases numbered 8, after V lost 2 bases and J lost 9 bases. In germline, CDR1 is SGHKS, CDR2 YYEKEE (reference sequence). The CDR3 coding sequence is TGTGCCAGCAGCTTAGCCGACAGGGTCGCGCAGTACTTC. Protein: CASSLADRVAQYF.

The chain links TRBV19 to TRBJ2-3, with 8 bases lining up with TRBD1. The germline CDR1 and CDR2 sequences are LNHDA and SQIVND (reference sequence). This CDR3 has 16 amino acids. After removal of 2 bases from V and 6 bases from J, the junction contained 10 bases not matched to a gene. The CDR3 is CASSIRAGGVGDTQYF. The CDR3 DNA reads TGTGCCAGTAGTATAAGGGCAGGGGGCGTTGGGGATACGCAGTATTTT.

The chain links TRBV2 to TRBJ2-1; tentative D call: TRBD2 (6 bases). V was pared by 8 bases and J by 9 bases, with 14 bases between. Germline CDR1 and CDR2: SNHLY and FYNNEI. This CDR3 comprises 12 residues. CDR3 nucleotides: TGTGCCAGCCGGCAAACCGGGGGTGAGCAGTTCTTC. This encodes CASRQTGGEQFF.

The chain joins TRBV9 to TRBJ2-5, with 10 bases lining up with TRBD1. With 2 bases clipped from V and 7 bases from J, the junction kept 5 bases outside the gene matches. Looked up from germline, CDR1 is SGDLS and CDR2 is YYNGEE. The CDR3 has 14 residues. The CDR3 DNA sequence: TGTGCCAGCAGCGTCGGGGACAGGGGAGCGACCCAGTACTTC. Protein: CASSVGDRGATQYF.

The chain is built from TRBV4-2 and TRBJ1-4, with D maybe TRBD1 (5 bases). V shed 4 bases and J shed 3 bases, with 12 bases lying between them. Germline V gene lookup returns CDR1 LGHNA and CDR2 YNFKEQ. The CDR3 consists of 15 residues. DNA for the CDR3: TGTGCCAGCAGCCTCCCAGGGTCGGCTAATGAAAAACTGTTTTTT. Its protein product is CASSLPGSANEKLFF.

The CDR3 loop is CASSPALSRGSGYTF. Here the CDR3 DNA reads TGTGCCAGCAGCCCCGCACTCTCGCGGGGTTCTGGCTACACCTTC. This chain connects TRBV21-1 to TRBJ1-2. TRBV21-1 is assigned pseudogene status. The CDR3 runs to 15 residues.

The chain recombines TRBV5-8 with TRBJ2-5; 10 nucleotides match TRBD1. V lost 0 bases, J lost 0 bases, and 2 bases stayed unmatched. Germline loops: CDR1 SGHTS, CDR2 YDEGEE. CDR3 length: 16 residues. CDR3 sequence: CASSLGQGAYQETQYF. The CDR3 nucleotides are TGTGCCAGCAGCTTGGGACAGGGGGCTTACCAAGAGACCCAGTACTTC.

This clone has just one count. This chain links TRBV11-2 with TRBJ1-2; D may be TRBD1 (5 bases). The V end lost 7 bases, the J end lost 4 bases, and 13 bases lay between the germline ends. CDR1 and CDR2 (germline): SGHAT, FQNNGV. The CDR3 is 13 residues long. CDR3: CASTPSRVYGYTF. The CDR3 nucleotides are TGTGCCAGCACCCCCAGCAGGGTCTATGGCTACACCTTC.

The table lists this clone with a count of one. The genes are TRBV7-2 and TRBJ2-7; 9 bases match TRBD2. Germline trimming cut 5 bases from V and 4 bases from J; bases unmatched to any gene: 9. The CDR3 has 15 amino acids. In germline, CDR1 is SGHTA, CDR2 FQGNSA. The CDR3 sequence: CASSAGSGGYYEQYF. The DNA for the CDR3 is TGTGCCAGCAGCGCCGGTAGCGGGGGTTATTACGAGCAGTACTTC.

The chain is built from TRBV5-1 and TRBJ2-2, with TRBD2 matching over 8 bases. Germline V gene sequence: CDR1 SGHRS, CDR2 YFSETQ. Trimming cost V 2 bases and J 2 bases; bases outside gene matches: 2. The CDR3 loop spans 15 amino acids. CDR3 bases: TGCGCCAGCAGCTTTAGCGGGGCTAACACCGGGGAGCTGTTTTTT. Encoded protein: CASSFSGANTGELFF.

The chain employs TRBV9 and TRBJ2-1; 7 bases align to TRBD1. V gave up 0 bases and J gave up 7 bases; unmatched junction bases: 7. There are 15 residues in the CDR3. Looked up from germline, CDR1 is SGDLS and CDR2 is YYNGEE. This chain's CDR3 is CASSVEGRRGNEQFF. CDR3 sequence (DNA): TGTGCCAGCAGCGTAGAAGGGCGCAGGGGGAATGAGCAGTTCTTC.

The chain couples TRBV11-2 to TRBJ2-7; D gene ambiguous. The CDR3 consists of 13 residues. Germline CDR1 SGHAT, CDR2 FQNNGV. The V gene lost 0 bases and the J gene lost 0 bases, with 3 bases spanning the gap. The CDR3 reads CASSLDSSYEQYF. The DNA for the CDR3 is TGTGCCAGCAGCTTAGACAGCTCCTACGAGCAGTACTTC.

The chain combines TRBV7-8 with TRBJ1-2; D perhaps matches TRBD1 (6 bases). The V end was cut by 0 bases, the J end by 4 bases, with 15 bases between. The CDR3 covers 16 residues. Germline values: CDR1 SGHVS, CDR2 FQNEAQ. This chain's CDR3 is CASSLAGTPPSYGYTF. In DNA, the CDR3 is TGTGCCAGCAGCTTAGCCGGGACACCTCCCAGCTATGGCTACACCTTC.

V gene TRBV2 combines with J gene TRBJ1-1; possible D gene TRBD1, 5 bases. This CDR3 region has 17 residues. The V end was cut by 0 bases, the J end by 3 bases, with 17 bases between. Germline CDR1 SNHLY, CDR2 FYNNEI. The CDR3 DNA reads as TGTGCCAGCAGTGAAGCGCGGGGGGGGATAAGAGACACTGAAGCTTTCTTT. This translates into CASSEARGGIRDTEAFF.

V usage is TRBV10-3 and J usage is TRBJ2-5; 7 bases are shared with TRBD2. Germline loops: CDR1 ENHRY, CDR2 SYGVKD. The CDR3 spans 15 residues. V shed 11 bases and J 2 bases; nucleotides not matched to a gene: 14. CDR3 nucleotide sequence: TGTGCCTCACAGAGGGAGGGTCCGCGTCAAGAGACCCAGTACTTC. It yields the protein CASQREGPRQETQYF.

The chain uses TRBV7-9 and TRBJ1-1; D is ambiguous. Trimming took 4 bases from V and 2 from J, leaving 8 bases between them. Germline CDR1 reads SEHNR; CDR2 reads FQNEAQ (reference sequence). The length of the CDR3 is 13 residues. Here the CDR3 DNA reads TGTGCCAGCAGCTGGAGTCGAAACACTGAAGCTTTCTTT. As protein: CASSWSRNTEAFF.

The CDR3 DNA reads as TGTGCCAGCAGGGAGCGGGAGAGGACCTACGAGCAGTACTTC. Translation: CASRERERTYEQYF. The genes are TRBV2 and TRBJ2-7; 8 nucleotides agree with TRBD2. CDR1 is SNHLY and CDR2 is FYNNEI in the germline V gene. The CDR3 totals 14 residues. V lost 6 bases, J lost 2 bases, and 6 bases stayed unmatched. Looking up the rest from reference TRBV2 and TRBJ2-7 gives the full variable domain: EPEVTQTPSHQVTQMGQEVILRCVPISNHLYFYWYRQILGQKVEFLVSFYNNEISEKSEIFDDQFSVERPDGSNFTLKIRSTKLEDSAMYFCASRERERTYEQYFGPGTRLTVT.

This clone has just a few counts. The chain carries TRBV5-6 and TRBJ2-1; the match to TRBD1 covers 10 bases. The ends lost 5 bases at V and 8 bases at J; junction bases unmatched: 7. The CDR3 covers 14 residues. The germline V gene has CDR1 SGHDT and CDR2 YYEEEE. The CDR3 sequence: CASRPGTGDHEQFF. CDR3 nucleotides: TGTGCCAGCAGACCCGGGACAGGGGACCATGAGCAGTTCTTC.

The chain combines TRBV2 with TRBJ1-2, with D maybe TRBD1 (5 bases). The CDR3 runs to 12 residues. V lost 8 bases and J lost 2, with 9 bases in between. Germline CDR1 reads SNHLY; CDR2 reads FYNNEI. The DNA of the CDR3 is TGTGCCAGCGCGGGGGAGAACTATGGCTACACCTTC. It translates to CASAGENYGYTF.